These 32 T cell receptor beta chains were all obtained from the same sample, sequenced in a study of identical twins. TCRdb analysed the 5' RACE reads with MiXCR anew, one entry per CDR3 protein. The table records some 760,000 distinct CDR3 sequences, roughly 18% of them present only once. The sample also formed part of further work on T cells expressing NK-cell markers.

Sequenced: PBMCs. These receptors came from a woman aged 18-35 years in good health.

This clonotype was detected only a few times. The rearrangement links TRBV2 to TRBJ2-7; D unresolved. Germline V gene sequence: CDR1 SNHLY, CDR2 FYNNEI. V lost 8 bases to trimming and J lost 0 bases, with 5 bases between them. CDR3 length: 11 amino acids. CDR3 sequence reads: CASGDSYEQYF. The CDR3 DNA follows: TGTGCCAGCGGGGACTCCTACGAGCAGTACTTC. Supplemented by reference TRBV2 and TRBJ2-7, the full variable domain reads EPEVTQTPSHQVTQMGQEVILRCVPISNHLYFYWYRQILGQKVEFLVSFYNNEISEKSEIFDDQFSVERPDGSNFTLKIRSTKLEDSAMYFCASGDSYEQYFGPGTRLTVT.

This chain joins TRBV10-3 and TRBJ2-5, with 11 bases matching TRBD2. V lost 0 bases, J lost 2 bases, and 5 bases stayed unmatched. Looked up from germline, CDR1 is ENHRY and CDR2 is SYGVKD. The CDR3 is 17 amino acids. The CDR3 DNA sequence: TGTGCCATCAGTGAGTCGAGGCTAGCGGGGGGTCAAGAGACCCAGTACTTC. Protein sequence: CAISESRLAGGQETQYF.

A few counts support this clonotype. The CDR3, as DNA: TGTGCCACCAGCCATAACAATGAGCAGTTCTTC. It encodes CATSHNNEQFF. This chain joins TRBV24-1 and TRBJ2-1; D gene ambiguous. Trimming shortened V by 7 bases and J by 5 bases, and 5 bases separated the two germline ends. Looked up from germline, CDR1 is KGHDR and CDR2 is SFDVKD. The CDR3 sequence is 11 residues long.

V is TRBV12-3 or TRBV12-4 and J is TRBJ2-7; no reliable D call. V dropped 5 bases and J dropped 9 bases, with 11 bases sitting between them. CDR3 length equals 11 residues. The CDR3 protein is CASSPRGPQYF. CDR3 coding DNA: TGTGCCAGCAGTCCCCGAGGTCCGCAGTACTTC.

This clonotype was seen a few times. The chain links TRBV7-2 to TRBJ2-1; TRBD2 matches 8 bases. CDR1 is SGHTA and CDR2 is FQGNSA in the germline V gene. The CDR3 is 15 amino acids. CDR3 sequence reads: CPKGTRGWIYNEQFF. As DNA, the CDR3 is TGTCCGAAGGGGACTAGAGGATGGATCTACAATGAGCAGTTCTTC.

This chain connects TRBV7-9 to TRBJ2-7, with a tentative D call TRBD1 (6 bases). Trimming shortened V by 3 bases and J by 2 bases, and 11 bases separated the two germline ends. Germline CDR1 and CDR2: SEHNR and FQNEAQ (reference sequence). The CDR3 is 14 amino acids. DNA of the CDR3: TGTGCCAGCAGCTTGTGGACAGACCCCTACGAGCAGTACTTC. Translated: CASSLWTDPYEQYF.

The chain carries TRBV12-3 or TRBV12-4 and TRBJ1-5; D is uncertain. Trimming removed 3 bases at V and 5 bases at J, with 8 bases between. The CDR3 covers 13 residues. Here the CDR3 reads CASSFESYQPQHF. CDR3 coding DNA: TGTGCCAGCAGTTTCGAAAGCTATCAGCCCCAGCATTTT.

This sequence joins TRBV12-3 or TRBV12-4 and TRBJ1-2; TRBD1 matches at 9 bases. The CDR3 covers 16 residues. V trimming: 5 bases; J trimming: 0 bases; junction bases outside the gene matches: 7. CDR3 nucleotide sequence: TGTGCCAGCAGTCCGGACAGGGGACGAGCTAACTATGGCTACACCTTC. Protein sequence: CASSPDRGRANYGYTF.

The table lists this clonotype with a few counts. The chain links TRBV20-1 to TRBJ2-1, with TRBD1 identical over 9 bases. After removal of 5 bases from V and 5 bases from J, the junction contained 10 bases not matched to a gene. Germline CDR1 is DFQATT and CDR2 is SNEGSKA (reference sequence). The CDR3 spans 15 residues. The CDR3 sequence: CSAEGPGTGNNEQFF. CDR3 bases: TGCAGTGCTGAAGGGCCCGGGACAGGGAACAATGAGCAGTTCTTC.

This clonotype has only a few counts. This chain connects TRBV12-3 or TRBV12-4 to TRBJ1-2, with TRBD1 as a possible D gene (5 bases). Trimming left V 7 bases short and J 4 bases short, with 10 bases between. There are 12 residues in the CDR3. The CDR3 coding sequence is TGTGCCAGCACGGGGGGTGGCTATGGCTACACCTTC. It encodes CASTGGGYGYTF.

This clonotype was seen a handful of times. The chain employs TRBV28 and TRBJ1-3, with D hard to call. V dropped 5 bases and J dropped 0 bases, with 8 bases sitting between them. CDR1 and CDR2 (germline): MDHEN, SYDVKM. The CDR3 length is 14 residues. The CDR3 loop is CASSKESSGNTIYF. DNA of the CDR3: TGTGCCAGCAGTAAGGAGAGCTCTGGAAACACCATATATTTT.

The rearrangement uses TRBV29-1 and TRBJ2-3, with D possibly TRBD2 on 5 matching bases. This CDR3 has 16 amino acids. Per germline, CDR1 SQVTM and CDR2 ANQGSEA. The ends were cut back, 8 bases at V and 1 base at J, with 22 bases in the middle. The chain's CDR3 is CSSRSLATKGTDTQYF. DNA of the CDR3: TGCAGCTCCCGCTCTTTAGCGACTAAGGGCACAGATACGCAGTATTTT.

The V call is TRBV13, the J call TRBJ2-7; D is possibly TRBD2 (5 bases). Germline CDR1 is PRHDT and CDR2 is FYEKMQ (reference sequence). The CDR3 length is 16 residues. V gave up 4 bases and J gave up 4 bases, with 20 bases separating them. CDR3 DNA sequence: TGTGCCAGCAGCTCCGCGCGGGCTTGGGAACGGTACGAGCAGTACTTC. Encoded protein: CASSSARAWERYEQYF.

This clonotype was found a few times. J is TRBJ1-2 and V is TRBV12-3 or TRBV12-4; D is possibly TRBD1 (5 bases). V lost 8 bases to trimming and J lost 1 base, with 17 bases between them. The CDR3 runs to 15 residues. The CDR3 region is CASSSGGRGNYGYTF. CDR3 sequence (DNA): TGTGCCAGCTCGTCGGGAGGGAGGGGTAACTATGGCTACACCTTC.

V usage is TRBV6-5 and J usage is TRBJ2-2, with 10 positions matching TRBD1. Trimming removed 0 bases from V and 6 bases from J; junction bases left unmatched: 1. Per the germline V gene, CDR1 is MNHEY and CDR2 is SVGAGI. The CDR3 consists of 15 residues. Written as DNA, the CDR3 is TGTGCCAGCAGTTACTCGGACAGGGGGGCCGGGGAGCTGTTTTTT. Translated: CASSYSDRGAGELFF.

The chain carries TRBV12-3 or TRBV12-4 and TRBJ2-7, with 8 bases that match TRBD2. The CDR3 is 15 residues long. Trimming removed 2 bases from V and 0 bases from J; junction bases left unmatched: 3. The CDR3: CASSLMAGGSYEQYF. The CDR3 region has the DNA TGTGCCAGCAGTTTAATGGCGGGGGGCTCCTACGAGCAGTACTTC.

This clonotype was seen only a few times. CDR3 sequence reads: CSARDPLKIVDNEQFF. Here the CDR3 DNA reads TGCAGTGCTAGAGATCCCCTGAAGATTGTAGACAATGAGCAGTTCTTC. The chain couples TRBV20-1 to TRBJ2-1; D call uncertain. There are 16 residues in the CDR3. V lost 0 bases and J 5 bases, leaving 17 bases between the germline ends. From germline, CDR1 is DFQATT and CDR2 SNEGSKA (reference sequence).

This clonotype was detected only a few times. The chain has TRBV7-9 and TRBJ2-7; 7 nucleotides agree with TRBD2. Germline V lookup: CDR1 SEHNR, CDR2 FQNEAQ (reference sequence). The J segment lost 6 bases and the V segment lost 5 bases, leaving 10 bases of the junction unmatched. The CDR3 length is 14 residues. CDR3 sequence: CASSPSLGGSEQYF. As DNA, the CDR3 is TGTGCCAGCAGCCCATCTTTGGGAGGGTCCGAGCAGTACTTC.

CDR3 region: CSIPSGMEQFF. The CDR3 DNA reads TGCAGCATCCCTAGCGGTATGGAGCAGTTCTTC. The genes are TRBV29-1 and TRBJ2-1; 7 nucleotides align to TRBD2. The CDR3 is 11 amino acids. Germline-derived CDR1 and CDR2 are SQVTM and ANQGSEA. J was trimmed by 10 bases and V by 8 bases; bases with no gene match: 8.

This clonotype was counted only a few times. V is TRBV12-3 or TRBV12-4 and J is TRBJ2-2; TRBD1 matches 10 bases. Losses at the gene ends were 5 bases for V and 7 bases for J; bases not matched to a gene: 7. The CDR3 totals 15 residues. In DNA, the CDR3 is TGTGCCAGCAGTCCCGACAGGGGGCTAAGCGGGGAGCTGTTTTTT. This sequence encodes CASSPDRGLSGELFF.

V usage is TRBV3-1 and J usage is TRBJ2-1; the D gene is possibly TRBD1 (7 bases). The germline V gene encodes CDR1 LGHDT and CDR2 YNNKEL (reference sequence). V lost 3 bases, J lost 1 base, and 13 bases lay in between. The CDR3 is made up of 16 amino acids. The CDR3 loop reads CASSHLEGASYNEQFF. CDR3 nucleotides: TGTGCCAGCAGCCACCTGGAGGGGGCTTCCTACAATGAGCAGTTCTTC.

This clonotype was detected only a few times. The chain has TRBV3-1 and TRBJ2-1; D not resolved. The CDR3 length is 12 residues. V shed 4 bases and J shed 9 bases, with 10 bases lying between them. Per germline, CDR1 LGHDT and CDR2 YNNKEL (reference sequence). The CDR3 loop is CASSPGHGEQFF. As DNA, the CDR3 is TGTGCCAGCAGCCCCGGGCACGGTGAGCAGTTCTTC.

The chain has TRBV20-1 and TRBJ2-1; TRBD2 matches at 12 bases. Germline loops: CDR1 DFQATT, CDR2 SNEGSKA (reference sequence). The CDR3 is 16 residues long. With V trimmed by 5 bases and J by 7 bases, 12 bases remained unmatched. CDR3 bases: TGCAGTGCTCCTCGACTAGCGGGGGTGGCTAGAAATGAGCAGTTCTTC. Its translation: CSAPRLAGVARNEQFF.

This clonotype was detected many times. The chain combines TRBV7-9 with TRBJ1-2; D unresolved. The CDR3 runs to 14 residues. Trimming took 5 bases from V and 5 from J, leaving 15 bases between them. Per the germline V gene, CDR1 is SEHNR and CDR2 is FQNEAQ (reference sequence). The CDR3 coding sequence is TGTGCCAGCAGCCTCATGGACGGAAGTTATGGCTACACCTTC. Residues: CASSLMDGSYGYTF.

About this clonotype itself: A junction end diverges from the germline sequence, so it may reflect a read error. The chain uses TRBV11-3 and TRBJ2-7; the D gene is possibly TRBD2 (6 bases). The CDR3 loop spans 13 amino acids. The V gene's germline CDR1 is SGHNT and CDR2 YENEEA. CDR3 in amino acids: CASSLDPEGGGDF. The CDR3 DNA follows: TGTGCCAGCAGCTTAGATCCTGAGGGCGGAGGGGACTTC. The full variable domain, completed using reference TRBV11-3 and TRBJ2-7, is EAGVVQSPRYKIIEKKQPVAFWCNPISGHNTLYWYLQNLGQGPELLIRYENEEAVDDSQLPKDRFSAERLKGVDSTLKIQPAELGDSAVYLCASSLDPEGGGDFGPGTRLTVT.

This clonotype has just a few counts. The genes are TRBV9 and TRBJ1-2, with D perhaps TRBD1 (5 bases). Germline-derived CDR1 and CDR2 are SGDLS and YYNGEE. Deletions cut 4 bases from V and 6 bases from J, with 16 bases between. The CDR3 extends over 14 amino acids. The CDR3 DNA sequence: TGTGCCAGCAGCCAGTCCCGGACGGGGGATGGCTACACCTTC. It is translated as CASSQSRTGDGYTF.

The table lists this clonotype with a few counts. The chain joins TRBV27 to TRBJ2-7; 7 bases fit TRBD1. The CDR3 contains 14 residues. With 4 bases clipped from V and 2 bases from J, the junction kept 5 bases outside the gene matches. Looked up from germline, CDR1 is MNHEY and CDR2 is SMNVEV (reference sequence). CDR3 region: CASSSWDSPYEQYF. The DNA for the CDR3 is TGTGCCAGCAGTTCTTGGGACAGCCCCTACGAGCAGTACTTC.

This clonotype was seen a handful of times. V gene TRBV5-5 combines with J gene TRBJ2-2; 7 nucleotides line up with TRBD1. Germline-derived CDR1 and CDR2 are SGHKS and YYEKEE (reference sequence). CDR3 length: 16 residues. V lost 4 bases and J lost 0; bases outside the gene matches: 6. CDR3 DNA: TGTGCCAGCAGCCCAAGAGGGGGCGCGAACACCGGGGAGCTGTTTTTT. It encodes CASSPRGGANTGELFF.

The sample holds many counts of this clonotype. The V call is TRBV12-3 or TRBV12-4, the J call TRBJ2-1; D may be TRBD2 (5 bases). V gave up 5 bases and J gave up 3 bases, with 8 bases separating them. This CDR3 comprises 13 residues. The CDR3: CASSPLDYNEQFF. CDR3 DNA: TGTGCCAGCAGTCCACTAGACTACAATGAGCAGTTCTTC.

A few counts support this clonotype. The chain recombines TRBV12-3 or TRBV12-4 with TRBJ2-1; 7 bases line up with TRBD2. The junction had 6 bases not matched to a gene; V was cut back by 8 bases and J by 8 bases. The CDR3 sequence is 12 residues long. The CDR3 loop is CASGERGDEQFF. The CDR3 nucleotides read TGTGCCAGCGGTGAGCGGGGCGATGAGCAGTTCTTC.

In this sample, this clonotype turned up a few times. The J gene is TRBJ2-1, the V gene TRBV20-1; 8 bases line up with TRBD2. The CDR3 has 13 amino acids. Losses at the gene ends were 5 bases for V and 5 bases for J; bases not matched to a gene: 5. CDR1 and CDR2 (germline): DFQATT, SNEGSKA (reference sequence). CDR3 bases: TGCAGTGCTCGGACTAGCAGACACAATGAGCAGTTCTTC. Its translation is CSARTSRHNEQFF.

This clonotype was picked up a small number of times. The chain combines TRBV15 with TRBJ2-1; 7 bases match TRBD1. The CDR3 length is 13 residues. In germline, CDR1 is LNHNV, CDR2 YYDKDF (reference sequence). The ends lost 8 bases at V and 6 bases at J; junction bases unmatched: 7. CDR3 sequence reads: CATQGQLANEQFF. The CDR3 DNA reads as TGTGCCACCCAGGGACAGCTTGCCAATGAGCAGTTCTTC.